This T cell receptor (beta chain) was found in a study of shared clonotypes between healthy human individuals. At the level of the study: The people who gave samples were two women and three men aged 18 to 49. Broader study findings: Sampling was confined to blood; repertoires within tissues likely differ.

This CDR3 region has 11 residues. V gave up 6 bases and J gave up 0 bases, with 6 bases separating them. Germline V gene lookup returns CDR1 DFQATT and CDR2 SNEGSKA (reference sequence). The assay was immunoSEQ multiplex PCR, and TCRdb's table has in-frame clones only and misses some. Among about 600,000 clones, less than 98% were seen once, and the ten largest hold 0.045% to 0.06%. This clone was counted once. Its specificity is unknown. Participating donors were healthy, HIV-negative adults free of recent acute infections or vaccinations. This TCR was sampled from a young woman in good health. This sequence joins TRBV20-1 and TRBJ2-7; no clear D. Material: naive CD4+ T cells sorted from blood. This sample's subset: CD45RA+ positively selected. This chain's CDR3 is CSAQPSYEQYF. The CDR3 DNA follows: TGCAGTGCGCAGCCCTCCTACGAGCAGTACTTC.